These T cell receptor beta chains were read from a single sample in a study of radiotherapy plus CTLA-4 blockade in lung cancer. Here immunoSEQ multiplex PCR was the method, and the copy in TCRdb shows in-frame clones only, minus some. The sample shows about 80,000 clones, more than 75% of them seen only once. This specimen consisted of peripheral blood, obtained from a patient treated with radiotherapy plus ipilimumab. These receptors were obtained from a human donor with non-small cell lung cancer who had stable disease on radiotherapy plus ipilimumab. Each CDR3 is given with its conserved first and last residue. A D gene is named only where the DNA matches it firmly. The size entry is marked missing in some rows and otherwise reads once, few, many or a size class.

cdr3_nt cdr3_aa j_call clone_size d_call v_call
TGCGCCAGCAGCTTGCGTGACACTGAAGCTTTCTTT CASSLRDTEAFF TRBJ1-1 once - TRBV5-1
TGTGCCAGCAGTACCTATAAGCTCGAGGCTAACTACGAGCAGTACTTC CASSTYKLEANYEQYF TRBJ2-7 - - TRBV27
TGTGCCGGCAGCTCTCGTGGGGGCTACACCTTC CAGSSRGGYTF TRBJ1-2 once - TRBV13
TGTGCCAGCACGCGGGGGGCTATAGGGGACACTGAAGCTTTCTTT CASTRGAIGDTEAFF TRBJ1-1 - - TRBV7-2
TGTGCCAGCAGTTTCGGGACAGTGAACACTGAAGCTTTCTTT CASSFGTVNTEAFF TRBJ1-1 - TRBD1 TRBV27
TGTGCCAGCAGCCCCCGACTAGCGGGGGGGCCTAACACCGGGGAGCTGTTTTTT CASSPRLAGGPNTGELFF TRBJ2-2 once TRBD2 TRBV7-3
TGCGCCAGCAGCTTTGGGGGGGACCAAGAGACCCAGTACTTC CASSFGGDQETQYF TRBJ2-5 - TRBD2 TRBV5-1
TGTGCCAGCAGCGTAGGTTTAGCGGGGGTGTTCACAGATACGCAGTATTTT CASSVGLAGVFTDTQYF TRBJ2-3 - TRBD2 TRBV9
TGTGCCTGGAGTCTCGGACAGGGGCTAGGGGAGACCCAGTACTTC CAWSLGQGLGETQYF TRBJ2-5 - TRBD1 TRBV30
TGTGCCAGCAGCTTAGCTCAGGACATTCAAGAGACCCAGTACTTC CASSLAQDIQETQYF TRBJ2-5 few - TRBV7-9
TGCGCCAGCAGGTTGGGGGGACAGATTTACAATGAGCAGTTCTTC CASRLGGQIYNEQFF TRBJ2-1 - - TRBV5-1
TGTGCCAGCAGTGTGAGGGAGGGGACACCTGGAAACACCATATATTTT CASSVREGTPGNTIYF TRBJ1-3 - - TRBV2
TGTGCCAGCAGTTACTCCTCACTGGGGAGCTACGAGCAGTACTTC CASSYSSLGSYEQYF TRBJ2-7 few - TRBV6-5
TGTGCCAGCAGCTTAGAGGGCAGGACGCCGGAGACCCAGTACTTC CASSLEGRTPETQYF TRBJ2-5 once - TRBV11-2
TGTGCCAGCGTACCAGACAGGGCCCGCGAGCAGTACTTC CASVPDRAREQYF TRBJ2-7 - TRBD1 TRBV7-9
TGTGCCAGCAGCCAAGGACAGCCCGCTACAAATTCACCCCTCCACTTT CASSQGQPATNSPLHF TRBJ1-6 - - TRBV7-8
TGTGCCAGTATCTCGCGACAAGAAAACATTCAGTACTTC CASISRQENIQYF TRBJ2-4 few - TRBV19